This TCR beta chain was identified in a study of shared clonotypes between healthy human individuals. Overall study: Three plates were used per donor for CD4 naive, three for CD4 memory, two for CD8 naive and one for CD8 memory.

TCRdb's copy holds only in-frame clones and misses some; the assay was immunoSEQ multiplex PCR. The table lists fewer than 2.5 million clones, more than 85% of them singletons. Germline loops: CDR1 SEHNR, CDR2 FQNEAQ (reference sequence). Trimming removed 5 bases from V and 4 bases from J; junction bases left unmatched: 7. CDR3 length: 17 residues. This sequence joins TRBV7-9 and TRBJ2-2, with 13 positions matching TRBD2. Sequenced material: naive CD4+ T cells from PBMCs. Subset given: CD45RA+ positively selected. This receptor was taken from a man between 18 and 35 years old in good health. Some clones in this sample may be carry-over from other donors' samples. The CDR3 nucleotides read TGTGCCAGCAGCCTCAGGACTAGCGGGAGCGTCACCGGGGAGCTGTTTTTT. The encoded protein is CASSLRTSGSVTGELFF.